This T cell receptor (beta chain) is drawn from a study of post-analysis software for immune sequencing data. Study-level points and caveats: Four or five TRBV segments were significantly more frequent in patients than in controls. TRBV5-6, TRBV5-1 and TRBV20-1 were among these segments.

As for this clonotype: Its antigen is undetermined.

Incorporated into the TCR beta cDNA libraries were unique molecular identifiers, which served to reduce PCR and sequencing biases. One entry per CDR3 protein results from TCRdb running MiXCR on the PCR reads. This sample yields hundreds of thousands of distinct CDR3 sequences, of which roughly 50% are seen a single time; over 4% belongs to the top ten. This CDR3 has 16 residues. The germline gives CDR1 SGHRS, CDR2 YFSETQ. The sequence was obtained from a girl aged 5-17 years with multiple sclerosis. Sequenced sample: blood. The V and J genes are TRBV5-1 and TRBJ2-4; perhaps TRBD2 as D (6 bases). The last part of the DNA fits TRBJ2-7 better; the J call may be wrong. CDR3 nucleotides: TGCGCCAGCAGCTTGGGAAAGGGACTTCGGCCCTACGAGCAGTACTTC. The encoded protein is CASSLGKGLRPYEQYF.